The 21 T cell receptor beta chains given below trace back to one sample, sequenced in a study of blood T cell repertoires in COVID-19. Libraries were prepared by immunoSEQ multiplex PCR; TCRdb keeps only in-frame clonotypes and omits some of them. This sample has about 150,000 clones; around 83% occur once, and the top ten carry 9.5% to 13%. The sample taken for sequencing was peripheral blood. The source is a woman in her fifties or sixties with COVID-19, enrolled during active disease.

The CDR3 is CASSLDGTGIGGYTF. The CDR3 DNA is TGCGCCAGCAGCTTGGATGGGACAGGGATTGGCGGCTACACCTTC. This chain connects TRBV5-1 to TRBJ1-2; 9 bases are shared with TRBD1. This CDR3 has 15 residues. Germline CDR1 reads SGHRS; CDR2 reads YFSETQ. J was trimmed by 8 bases and V by 0 bases; bases with no gene match: 8.

V is TRBV7-3 and J is TRBJ2-1, with 10 bases fitting TRBD2. V shed 5 bases and J 4 bases; nucleotides not matched to a gene: 8. The CDR3 is made up of 16 amino acids. In germline, CDR1 is SGHTA, CDR2 FQGTGA. In DNA form, the CDR3 reads TGTGCCAGCAGCCTTATAGCGGGGGGACTTTACAATGAGCAGTTCTTC. Protein product: CASSLIAGGLYNEQFF.

This clone was seen more than once but under ten times. The CDR3 is CASSVGFSQLAYGYTF. For the CDR3, the DNA is TGTGCCAGCAGCGTAGGGTTTAGCCAGCTGGCCTATGGCTACACCTTC. The genes are TRBV9 and TRBJ1-2; D unresolved. CDR3 length equals 16 residues. Germline loops: CDR1 SGDLS, CDR2 YYNGEE. Trimming shortened V by 0 bases and J by 4 bases, and 16 bases separated the two germline ends.

This clone appeared once. The V gene is TRBV5-1, the J gene TRBJ1-1; the match to TRBD1 covers 11 bases. This CDR3 contains 13 residues. Germline V gives CDR1 SGHRS, CDR2 YFSETQ. V lost 0 bases, J lost 13 bases, and 5 bases stayed unmatched. The DNA of the CDR3 is TGCGCCAGCAGCTTGGCAGGACAGGGGGCCAATTTCTTT. As protein: CASSLAGQGANFF.

This clone showed up just a few times. The chain carries TRBV6-6 and TRBJ2-2, with 8 positions matching TRBD1. V shed 5 bases and J 7 bases; nucleotides not matched to a gene: 3. CDR1 and CDR2 (germline): MNHNY, SVGAGI (reference sequence). This CDR3 has 13 amino acids. The CDR3 DNA follows: TGTGCCAGCAGTGCGACAGGGGTCGGGGAGCTGTTTTTT. It yields the protein CASSATGVGELFF.

Of note for this clone: At one end, the junction sequence differs from germline, possibly due to a read error. The chain recombines TRBV9 with TRBJ1-1; possible D gene TRBD1, 6 bases. CDR3 length: 18 residues. CDR1 and CDR2 (germline): SGDLS, YYNGEE. The CDR3 coding sequence is TGCGCCCCCCGCGTCGGGGGGGCCCAGGGGCTCATGAACACTGAAGCTTTCTTT. Residues: CAPRVGGAQGLMNTEAFF.

The V gene is TRBV19, the J gene TRBJ1-1; TRBD1 is a possible D gene (5 bases). Trimming took 8 bases from V and 2 from J, leaving 21 bases between them. The CDR3 extends over 16 amino acids. Per germline, CDR1 LNHDA and CDR2 SQIVND (reference sequence). The CDR3 nucleotides are TGTGCCAGTGCCCCGCGGGGCGTGGGGAATAACACTGAAGCTTTCTTT. This sequence encodes CASAPRGVGNNTEAFF.

The chain employs TRBV12-5 and TRBJ2-1, with 8 bases lining up with TRBD2. The CDR3 length is 12 residues. Unmatched junction bases numbered 3, after V lost 4 bases and J lost 10 bases. Germline V gene lookup returns CDR1 LGHNT and CDR2 FRNRAP. The CDR3, as DNA: TGTGCTAGTGGTTCCTCGGGAGGGGAGCAGTTCTTC. This translates into CASGSSGGEQFF.

V gene TRBV7-3 combines with J gene TRBJ1-1; maybe TRBD1 (6 bases). CDR3 size: 16 residues. V was pared by 1 base and J by 5 bases, with 17 bases between. Germline CDR1 and CDR2: SGHTA and FQGTGA. CDR3 nucleotide sequence: TGTGCCAGCAGCTTAAAGGCTGCCCTGGGGGCAACTGAAGCTTTCTTT. Residues: CASSLKAALGATEAFF. Based on the CDR3 plus reference TRBV7-3 and TRBJ1-1, the full variable domain is GAGVSQTPSNKVTEKGKYVELRCDPISGHTALYWYRQSLGQGPEFLIYFQGTGAADDSGLPNDRFFAVRPEGSVSTLKIQRTERGDSAVYLCASSLKAALGATEAFFGQGTRLTVV.

The chain is built from TRBV30 and TRBJ1-1; a possible D gene is TRBD1 (5 bases). The length of the CDR3 is 12 residues. Germline CDR1 and CDR2: GTSNPN and SVGIG (reference sequence). Trimming took 5 bases from V and 1 from J, leaving 8 bases between them. Here the CDR3 reads CAWGAQNTEAFF. DNA of the CDR3: TGTGCCTGGGGGGCCCAGAACACTGAAGCTTTCTTT.

The gene calls are TRBV18 and TRBJ1-2; D is perhaps TRBD1 (6 bases). CDR1 is KGHSH and CDR2 is LQKENI in the germline V gene. Trimming stripped 3 bases from V and 2 bases from J, with 16 bases between. The CDR3 contains 16 residues. The CDR3: CASSPRTAVSNYGYTF. DNA for the CDR3: TGTGCCAGCTCACCCCGGACAGCGGTATCGAACTATGGCTACACCTTC.

V is TRBV5-1 and J is TRBJ2-6; 8 bases are shared with TRBD2. The ends lost 7 bases at V and 3 bases at J; junction bases unmatched: 12. The CDR3 contains 17 residues. Germline values: CDR1 SGHRS, CDR2 YFSETQ. The CDR3 loop is CASVPSGGPRGANVLTF. The DNA of the CDR3 is TGCGCCAGCGTCCCCTCGGGGGGGCCTCGTGGGGCCAACGTCCTGACTTTC. The full variable domain, with the rest looked up from reference TRBV5-1 and TRBJ2-6, is KAGVTQTPRYLIKTRGQQVTLSCSPISGHRSVSWYQQTPGQGLQFLFEYFSETQRNKGNFPGRFSGRQFSNSRSEMNVSTLELGDSALYLCASVPSGGPRGANVLTFGAGSRLTVL.

The chain combines TRBV5-1 with TRBJ1-1; 8 bases are a match to TRBD1. V gave up 1 base and J gave up 0 bases; unmatched junction bases: 5. Germline CDR1 SGHRS, CDR2 YFSETQ. This CDR3 has 16 amino acids. The CDR3 reads CASSLSQGALNTEAFF. The CDR3 coding sequence is TGCGCCAGCAGCTTGAGTCAGGGGGCTTTGAACACTGAAGCTTTCTTT.

The V and J genes are TRBV5-1 and TRBJ2-7; 9 positions match TRBD1. V lost 4 bases and J lost 4; bases outside the gene matches: 6. The germline V gene encodes CDR1 SGHRS and CDR2 YFSETQ. This CDR3 comprises 14 residues. The CDR3 DNA reads TGCGCCAGCAGCGTCGGGACAGGGAAATACGAGCAGTACTTC. It is translated as CASSVGTGKYEQYF.

V usage is TRBV16 and J usage is TRBJ1-1; D is unclear. This CDR3 region has 13 residues. Trimming took 1 base from V and 3 from J, leaving 6 bases between them. Germline V gives CDR1 KGHSY, CDR2 FQNENV. The CDR3 loop is CASSQLEDTEAFF. CDR3 DNA sequence: TGTGCCAGCAGCCAATTGGAGGACACTGAAGCTTTCTTT.

The V call is TRBV29-1, the J call TRBJ2-6, with 12 bases that match TRBD2. The CDR3 length is 17 residues. Germline V lookup: CDR1 SQVTM, CDR2 ANQGSEA. V trimming: 1 base; J trimming: 2 bases; junction bases outside the gene matches: 3. The CDR3 nucleotides are TGCAGCGTTGAAGTGGGACTAGCGGGCCCTGGGGCCAACGTCCTGACTTTC. This gives the protein CSVEVGLAGPGANVLTF.

The chain's CDR3 is CASSSGTKQETQYF. In DNA form, the CDR3 reads TGTGCCAGCAGTTCCGGGACTAAACAAGAGACCCAGTACTTC. J is TRBJ2-5 and V is TRBV6-5, with 7 bases lining up with TRBD2. Trimming at V came to 4 bases and at J to 2 bases, leaving 4 bases not matched to a gene. CDR1 is MNHEY and CDR2 is SVGAGI in the germline V gene. There are 14 residues in the CDR3.

On this clone itself: At one of its ends the junction is not consistent with the germline gene, which may arise from a read error. V usage is TRBV9 and J usage is TRBJ1-3; D gene unclear. This CDR3 is 16 amino acids long. Germline V gene lookup returns CDR1 SGDLS and CDR2 YYNGEE. The CDR3 DNA follows: TGTGCCAGCAGCCTAGATGGAGCTCCCTCTGGAAACACCACATATTTT. Protein product: CASSLDGAPSGNTTYF.

The chain combines TRBV14 with TRBJ1-2, with a possible D match to TRBD1 (5 bases). The germline V gene encodes CDR1 SGHDN and CDR2 FVKESK. Trimming removed 0 bases at V and 4 bases at J, with 15 bases between. The CDR3 runs to 16 residues. The CDR3 region is CASSQDYPGISYGYTF. CDR3 DNA: TGTGCCAGCAGCCAAGATTATCCAGGGATTTCCTATGGCTACACCTTC.

J is TRBJ1-1 and V is TRBV18, with 7 bases aligning to TRBD1. This CDR3 comprises 13 residues. V trimming: 5 bases; J trimming: 5 bases; junction bases outside the gene matches: 5. Germline-derived CDR1 and CDR2 are KGHSH and LQKENI. CDR3 DNA sequence: TGTGCCAGCTCAAGTACAGGGGAAACTGAAGCTTTCTTT. Translated: CASSSTGETEAFF.

The chain has TRBV3-1 (or the pseudogene TRBV3-2) and TRBJ2-7; D might be TRBD2 (5 bases). Looked up from germline, CDR1 is LGHDT and CDR2 is YNNKEL (reference sequence). V was cut by 6 bases and J by 0 bases, with 12 bases left in between. This CDR3 has 14 amino acids. The CDR3 DNA reads TGTGCCAGCAGTCACCTAACTAGCTCCTACGAGCAGTACTTC. Protein sequence: CASSHLTSSYEQYF.